These T cell receptor beta chains were read from a single sample in a study of vaccination and CD4 T cells after COVID-19. No cognate antigen is known for these TCRs. One entry per CDR3 protein, called by TCRdb with MiXCR from the PCR reads. The sample has some 3,200 distinct CDR3 sequences, around three quarters seen once; the top ten hold around 28%. Sequencing was done on a sample of CD4+ T cells from blood, cultured in vitro. The receptors stem from a human donor who had recovered from COVID-19. Each CDR3 is given with its conserved first and last residue. A D gene is named only where the DNA matches it firmly. Clone size is stated in some rows and not others, as once, few, many or a class when expanded.

j_gene,abundance,d_gene,v_gene,CDR3aa,CDR3nt
TRBJ2-1,.,TRBD2,TRBV20-1,CSEGAGGYNEQFF,TGCAGTGAAGGAGCGGGGGGATACAATGAGCAGTTCTTC
TRBJ1-6,few,.,TRBV7-2,CASSEGHGGSPLHF,TGTGCCAGCAGCGAGGGACATGGGGGTTCACCCCTCCACTTT
TRBJ2-3,.,TRBD2,TRBV20-1,CSAEGAGADTQYF,TGCAGTGCCGAAGGGGCGGGGGCAGATACGCAGTATTTT
TRBJ2-2,.,.,TRBV6-4,CASSRQANTGELFF,TGTGCCAGCAGTAGGCAGGCGAACACCGGGGAGCTGTTTTTT
TRBJ1-2,.,TRBD1,TRBV2,CASSGGTGAPNYGYTF,TGTGCCAGCAGCGGCGGGACAGGCGCACCTAACTACGGCTACACCTTC
TRBJ1-1,.,.,TRBV25-1,CASSEVGMVNTEAFF,TGTGCCAGCAGTGAAGTGGGGATGGTGAACACTGAAGCTTTCTTT
TRBJ1-2,.,TRBD1,TRBV20-1,CSADDRDYGYTF,TGCAGTGCTGACGACAGGGACTATGGCTACACCTTC
TRBJ1-1,.,.,TRBV2,CASSDRAEAFF,TGTGCCAGCAGTGACAGGGCTGAAGCTTTCTTT
TRBJ1-2,.,.,TRBV6-1,CASALTTSSNYGYTF,TGTGCCTCCGCATTGACGACCTCGTCTAACTATGGCTACACCTTC
TRBJ2-1,.,TRBD2,TRBV28,CASSSAGTWSYNEQFF,TGTGCCAGCAGTTCAGCGGGGACCTGGTCCTACAATGAGCAGTTCTTC
TRBJ1-2,.,.,TRBV12-3/TRBV12-4,CASRPTGLGYGYTF,TGTGCCAGCAGGCCGACAGGCCTGGGCTATGGCTACACCTTC
TRBJ1-5,.,.,TRBV6-1,CASTGRTGPQHF,TGTGCCAGCACCGGAAGGACCGGTCCCCAGCATTTT
TRBJ1-5,.,.,TRBV7-9,CASSSNKQGGQPQHF,TGTGCCAGCAGCTCCAATAAGCAGGGAGGTCAGCCCCAGCATTTT
TRBJ1-2,once,.,TRBV3-1,CASSQDFVRSKAPNF,TGTGCCAGCAGCCAAGATTTTGTCAGGTCCAAAGCCCCCAACTTC
TRBJ1-6,few,.,TRBV6-1,CASRDSRGSPLHF,TGTGCCAGCAGGGACAGTAGGGGATCACCCCTCCACTTT
TRBJ1-1,.,.,TRBV10-3,CAISVDRSNTEAFF,TGTGCCATCAGTGTGGACAGATCAAACACTGAAGCTTTCTTT
TRBJ2-1,.,.,TRBV6-1,CASSDGTANEQFF,TGTGCCAGCAGTGACGGTACGGCGAATGAGCAGTTCTTC
TRBJ1-1,.,TRBD1,TRBV7-9,CASSLRDREAFF,TGTGCCAGCAGCTTGAGGGACAGGGAAGCTTTCTTT
TRBJ1-4,.,TRBD1,TRBV7-2,CASRIKGARREKLFF,TGTGCCAGCAGGATCAAGGGGGCGAGAAGAGAAAAACTGTTTTTT
TRBJ1-2,.,.,TRBV7-9,CASSLAHGNNYGYTF,TGTGCCAGCAGCTTAGCGCACGGAAATAACTATGGCTACACCTTC
TRBJ1-1,hyperexpanded,.,TRBV6-1,CASSTPNRGRTLNTEAFF,TGTGCCAGCAGTACCCCCAACCGGGGCCGGACCTTGAACACTGAAGCTTTCTTT
TRBJ1-2,.,.,TRBV27,CASSLSGWGYGYTF,TGTGCCAGCAGTTTATCGGGGTGGGGGTATGGCTACACCTTC
TRBJ2-7,few,.,TRBV7-2,CASSYGRSYEQYF,TGTGCCAGCAGCTATGGACGGTCCTACGAGCAGTACTTC
TRBJ1-4,.,.,TRBV15,CATSSLHEKLFF,TGTGCCACCAGCAGCCTCCATGAAAAACTGTTTTTT
TRBJ1-6,.,.,TRBV30,CAWSSRGFNNSPLHF,TGTGCCTGGAGTTCTAGGGGTTTCAACAATTCACCCCTCCACTTT
TRBJ1-5,.,.,TRBV7-2,CASSLNVGSSQPQHF,TGTGCCAGCAGCTTGAATGTAGGGAGTAGTCAGCCCCAGCATTTT
TRBJ2-1,.,TRBD1,TRBV6-1,CASSPSPGQVGVNEQFF,TGTGCCAGCAGTCCATCCCCCGGACAGGTGGGGGTTAATGAGCAGTTCTTC
TRBJ1-3,few,TRBD1,TRBV7-9,CASSRPTGGTGNTIYF,TGTGCCAGCAGCCGTCCCACAGGGGGCACTGGAAACACCATATATTTT
TRBJ1-1,.,TRBD1,TRBV15,CATSRQNTGTGANTEAFF,TGTGCCACCAGCAGACAAAACACCGGGACAGGGGCGAACACTGAAGCTTTCTTT
TRBJ2-5,few,TRBD1,TRBV24-1,CATSEPGTGVKETQYF,TGTGCCACCAGTGAGCCCGGGACAGGGGTAAAAGAGACCCAGTACTTC
TRBJ2-5,few,.,TRBV20-1,CSAIPGQPKETQYF,TGCAGTGCCATCCCTGGACAGCCTAAAGAGACCCAGTACTTC
TRBJ2-1,few,.,TRBV7-2,CASSPPGGEQFF,TGTGCCAGCAGCCCACCTGGCGGGGAGCAGTTCTTC
TRBJ2-3,.,.,TRBV7-2,CASSLVYFGETDTQYF,TGTGCCAGCAGCTTAGTTTATTTTGGGGAAACAGATACGCAGTATTTT
TRBJ1-2,.,.,TRBV6-5,CASSYLGGKDGYTF,TGTGCCAGCAGTTACCTTGGGGGCAAGGATGGCTACACCTTC
TRBJ1-6,few,TRBD1,TRBV10-2,CASSGGGRGRVNSPLHF,TGCGCCAGCAGTGGGGGTGGCAGGGGGCGAGTAAATTCACCCCTCCACTTT
TRBJ1-1,.,.,TRBV20-1,CSARDGGLNTEAFF,TGCAGTGCTAGAGATGGGGGGTTGAACACTGAAGCTTTCTTT
TRBJ1-2,.,.,TRBV2,CASSTGSPSYGYTF,TGTGCCAGCAGTACAGGGTCCCCATCCTATGGCTACACCTTC
TRBJ2-3,few,TRBD2,TRBV6-1,CASLAGGAGTQYF,TGTGCCAGCCTAGCGGGGGGTGCGGGTACGCAGTATTTT
TRBJ2-3,.,.,TRBV6-1,CASSVPGAGTQYF,TGTGCCAGCTCAGTCCCGGGCGCGGGGACGCAGTATTTT
TRBJ1-1,.,.,TRBV2,CASGGRRTNTEAFF,TGTGCCAGCGGGGGGAGACGGACTAACACTGAAGCTTTCTTT
TRBJ2-7,.,.,TRBV2,CASSSTTSQGAEQYF,TGTGCCAGCAGTAGTACCACAAGTCAAGGGGCCGAGCAGTACTTC
TRBJ1-2,.,.,TRBV28,CASSFKGGRRTF,TGTGCCAGCAGTTTTAAGGGGGGCAGGCGCACCTTC
TRBJ1-1,.,.,TRBV6-5,CASSYSHPNTEAFF,TGTGCCAGCAGTTACTCACACCCGAACACTGAAGCTTTCTTT
TRBJ1-1,.,.,TRBV21-1,CASSKNHRQRGVTDTEAFF,TGTGCCAGCAGCAAAAATCATCGTCAAAGGGGGGTTACTGACACTGAAGCTTTCTTT
TRBJ1-2,.,TRBD1,TRBV10-3,CAISESAGGYGYTF,TGTGCCATCAGTGAGTCTGCAGGGGGCTATGGCTACACCTTC
TRBJ2-7,.,TRBD1,TRBV5-1,CASRPIGTVYEQYF,TGCGCCAGCAGGCCAATAGGGACAGTCTACGAGCAGTACTTC
TRBJ1-5,.,.,TRBV25-1,CASSFRGVGQPQHF,TGTGCCAGCAGTTTCCGGGGGGTAGGACAGCCCCAGCATTTT
TRBJ1-6,.,TRBD1,TRBV18,CASRWTGRNSPLHF,TGTGCCAGCCGCTGGACAGGTCGGAATTCACCCCTCCACTTT
TRBJ2-1,.,.,TRBV27,CASGRGGGYNEQFF,TGTGCCAGCGGGCGGGGAGGGGGTTACAATGAGCAGTTCTTC
TRBJ1-1,.,.,TRBV7-2,CASTAFFEAFF,TGTGCCAGCACCGCATTTTTTGAAGCTTTCTTT
TRBJ2-1,.,.,TRBV24-1,CATSDSMTPSHEQFF,TGTGCCACCAGTGATTCGATGACCCCTTCCCATGAGCAGTTCTTC
TRBJ1-2,.,.,TRBV6-2/TRBV6-3,CASCLNDQGTGRVTF,TGTGCCAGCTGTTTAAACGACCAGGGAACCGGCCGGGTCACCTTC
TRBJ2-2,.,.,TRBV20-1,CSARQEGGARNTGELFF,TGCAGTGCTAGACAGGAGGGGGGGGCCAGGAACACCGGGGAGCTGTTTTTT
TRBJ2-1,.,TRBD2,TRBV20-1,CSKFSGGANNEQFF,TGCAGTAAATTTAGCGGGGGGGCCAACAATGAGCAGTTCTTC
TRBJ1-2,.,TRBD1,TRBV10-3,CASIPGTGAYGYTF,TGTGCCAGCATACCTGGGACAGGGGCATATGGCTACACCTTC
TRBJ1-3,few,.,TRBV6-1,CASHDRGPGNTIYF,TGTGCCAGCCACGACCGGGGCCCAGGAAACACCATATATTTT
TRBJ2-3,.,.,TRBV6-5,CASSYWGSPTDTQYF,TGTGCCAGCAGTTACTGGGGGTCCCCCACAGATACGCAGTATTTT
TRBJ1-3,.,.,TRBV4-1,CASSQDQGRSGNTIYF,TGCGCCAGCAGCCAAGACCAGGGACGGTCTGGAAACACCATATATTTT
TRBJ1-2,.,.,TRBV12-3/TRBV12-4,CASSFSGVGGYGYTF,TGTGCCAGCAGTTTTTCCGGGGTGGGCGGCTATGGCTACACCTTC